The sequence of this T cell receptor (beta chain) was determined in a study of spatial heterogeneity in lung cancer. Overall study context: Beta-chain sequences were consistently detected more often than alpha-chain sequences. Whole-study results and caveats: Higher tumor mutation counts went along with higher counts of expanded intratumoral alpha and beta TCRs.

Every cDNA TCR molecule received its own unique molecular identifier. In TCRdb, the 5' RACE reads were re-called with MiXCR into one record per CDR3 protein. The sample holds around 18,000 distinct CDR3 sequences, around 5.5% seen once. The CDR3 covers 12 residues. V was pared by 7 bases and J by 5 bases, with 12 bases between. Germline V gene lookup returns CDR1 MNHEY and CDR2 SMNVEV (reference sequence). By its share, this clonotype is medium-sized. The antigen remains undetermined. Little can be read into the size of this beta chain, an off-target read in a library designed for alpha chains. Sample time point: sample taken at primary tumor resection. Samples were donated by 72 untreated early-stage non-small cell lung cancer patients. Unsorted tumor, nontumor lung tissue or cryopreserved PBMC supplied the whole RNA.

This chain uses TRBV27 with TRBJ2-7, with D maybe TRBD2 (7 bases). The sample was lung tumor tissue, taken at surgery. The origin of this receptor is a female donor with early-stage non-small cell lung cancer. The CDR3 DNA is TGTGCCAGCATGGGGGGGCTTAACGAGCAGTACTTC. Translating gives CASMGGLNEQYF.